Detailed here is one T cell receptor (beta chain). What it recognizes is unknown. This sample was taken from a study of shared clonotypes between healthy human individuals. The method was immunoSEQ multiplex PCR; TCRdb's version includes in-frame clones alone and lacks a portion of them. This sample has about a million clones; 70% to 80% occur once, and the top ten carry about 1.5%. Donors had no recently reported acute infections or vaccinations and were HIV-negative. A split of CD4+ cells into CD45RA+ naive and CD45RA-negative memory subsets was performed. Whole-study results and caveats: Specimens sampled were limited to blood, with tissue repertoires likely differing. Shared clonotypes across all four donors exceeded non-shared ones in generation probability.

The sample comprised memory CD4+ T cells sorted from blood. Subset meaning: CD45RA-negative fraction. The source of this sequence is a man younger than 30 in good health.

CDR3 sequence: CASKTGEETQYF. The CDR3 DNA follows: TGCGCCAGCAAAACAGGGGAAGAGACCCAGTACTTC. The chain employs TRBV5-1 and TRBJ2-5; 7 positions match TRBD1. V shed 6 bases, J shed 3 bases, and the junction held 2 bases outside the gene matches. CDR1 SGHRS and CDR2 YFSETQ come from the germline V gene. There are 12 residues in the CDR3.